Each of the 21 T cell receptor beta chains below was sequenced from the same sample in a study of shared clonotypes between healthy human individuals. The protocol was immunoSEQ multiplex PCR, while the TCRdb copy is restricted to in-frame clones and leaves out a portion. The sample holds about 980,000 clones, over 60% seen once. Sequenced material: memory CD4+ T cells sorted from blood. Subset given: CD45RA-negative fraction. The receptors here all came from a man younger than 30 in good health.

This clone has just one count. Other DNA sequences from this sample encode an identical CDR3 as well. V usage is TRBV6-1 and J usage is TRBJ2-2, with 8 positions matching TRBD1. J was trimmed by 5 bases and V by 5 bases; bases with no gene match: 4. The CDR3 covers 14 residues. Germline V lookup: CDR1 MNHNS, CDR2 SASEGT. The CDR3 here is CASSTDRGTGELFF. Here the CDR3 DNA reads TGTGCCAGCAGTACTGACAGGGGAACCGGGGAGCTGTTTTTT.

This chain joins TRBV29-1 and TRBJ2-3; TRBD2 matches at 8 bases. Germline V lookup: CDR1 SQVTM, CDR2 ANQGSEA. J gave up 2 bases and V 6 bases, and 4 bases lay outside the gene matches. This CDR3 is built from 13 residues. CDR3 in amino acids: CSVKRELTDTQYF. CDR3 in DNA: TGCAGCGTGAAGCGGGAGCTCACAGATACGCAGTATTTT.

This clone appeared once. V is TRBV15 and J is TRBJ2-3; no definite D call. Trimming removed 0 bases at V and 5 bases at J, with 6 bases between. CDR1 is LNHNV and CDR2 is YYDKDF in the germline V gene (reference sequence). This CDR3 spans 13 amino acids. CDR3 nucleotide sequence: TGTGCCACCAGCAGAGAAGCTCGAGATACGCAGTATTTT. It yields the protein CATSREARDTQYF.

V gene TRBV13 combines with J gene TRBJ2-3; weak D call: TRBD1 (5 bases). This CDR3 comprises 18 residues. Germline CDR1 is PRHDT and CDR2 is FYEKMQ (reference sequence). The V end lost 2 bases, the J end lost 2 bases, and 20 bases lay between the germline ends. The CDR3 loop is CASSLRSVPGRATDTQYF. CDR3 nucleotides: TGTGCCAGCAGCTTACGATCCGTCCCCGGCAGGGCCACAGATACGCAGTATTTT.

V gene TRBV4-1 combines with J gene TRBJ2-7, with 13 nucleotides matching TRBD2. J lost 1 base, V lost 1 base, and 7 bases had no gene match. This CDR3 spans 18 amino acids. Germline values: CDR1 MGHRA, CDR2 YSYEKL. DNA of the CDR3: TGCGCCAGCAGCCAAGGACTAGCGGGGGGTACGTTGTCCTACGAGCAGTACTTC. As protein: CASSQGLAGGTLSYEQYF.

The chain employs TRBV2 and TRBJ2-7; TRBD1 matches at 7 bases. V shed 1 base, J shed 6 bases, and the junction held 3 bases outside the gene matches. The CDR3 covers 13 residues. Germline CDR1 reads SNHLY; CDR2 reads FYNNEI. The CDR3 sequence: CASSEVAGGEQYF. The CDR3 DNA is TGTGCCAGCAGTGAAGTGGCAGGGGGCGAGCAGTACTTC.

V and J are TRBV6-5 and TRBJ2-3; 8 bases line up with TRBD2. The V segment lost 6 bases and the J segment 4 bases; nucleotides outside the gene matches: 6. CDR1 is MNHEY and CDR2 is SVGAGI in the germline V gene. The CDR3 has 14 residues. In nucleotides, the CDR3 is TGTGCCAGCAGCCCAAGCGGGGGCTCAGATACGCAGTATTTT. This codes for CASSPSGGSDTQYF.

The V and J genes are TRBV5-6 and TRBJ2-2; TRBD2 matches at 8 bases. The J segment lost 4 bases and the V segment lost 1 base, leaving 3 bases of the junction unmatched. The CDR3 totals 15 residues. CDR1 is SGHDT and CDR2 is YYEEEE in the germline V gene. The CDR3 DNA reads TGTGCCAGCAGCTTGAGCGGGGGTCGCACCGGGGAGCTGTTTTTT. It is translated as CASSLSGGRTGELFF.

V is TRBV30 and J is TRBJ2-7; 7 bases align to TRBD1. The CDR3 is 13 amino acids. J gave up 5 bases and V 0 bases, and 4 bases lay outside the gene matches. The germline CDR1 and CDR2 sequences are GTSNPN and SVGIG (reference sequence). CDR3 in DNA: TGTGCCTGGAGTGTAGGGACAGCTAACGAGCAGTACTTC. This gives the protein CAWSVGTANEQYF. The whole variable domain, filled in from reference TRBV30 and TRBJ2-7, reads SQTIHQWPATLVQPVGSPLSLECTVEGTSNPNLYWYRQAAGRGLQLLFYSVGIGQISSEVPQNLSASRPQDRQFILSSKKLLLSDSGFYLCAWSVGTANEQYFGPGTRLTVT.

A note on this clone: At the DNA level, this CDR3 is encoded by other sequences in the same sample as well. The rearrangement links TRBV7-9 to TRBJ2-1, with 12 bases matching TRBD2. CDR1 SEHNR and CDR2 FQNEAQ come from the germline V gene (reference sequence). V shed 1 base, J shed 8 bases, and the junction held 6 bases outside the gene matches. The CDR3 is 16 amino acids. CDR3 sequence (DNA): TGTGCCAGCAGCTTAGGCCTAGCGGGGGGGCCCGATGAGCAGTTCTTC. Its translation: CASSLGLAGGPDEQFF.

This sequence joins TRBV11-2 and TRBJ2-5; TRBD2 is a possible D gene (6 bases). The V gene lost 6 bases and the J gene lost 1 base, with 15 bases spanning the gap. Germline V gene sequence: CDR1 SGHAT, CDR2 FQNNGV. CDR3 length: 15 residues. CDR3 loop: CASRAAGRTQETQYF. Here the CDR3 DNA reads TGTGCCAGCAGGGCCGCGGGACGGACCCAAGAGACCCAGTACTTC. Drawing the rest from reference TRBV11-2 and TRBJ2-5, the complete variable domain is EAGVAQSPRYKIIEKRQSVAFWCNPISGHATLYWYQQILGQGPKLLIQFQNNGVVDDSQLPKDRFSAERLKGVDSTLKIQPAKLEDSAVYLCASRAAGRTQETQYFGPGTRLLVL.

The V call is TRBV28, the J call TRBJ1-5; no definite D call. In germline, CDR1 is MDHEN, CDR2 SYDVKM. The germline V and J ends were trimmed by 3 bases and 2 bases, with 11 bases remaining between them. The CDR3 loop spans 15 amino acids. In DNA form, the CDR3 reads TGTGCCAGCAGTTTTCAAGCCGGGGGCAATCAGCCCCAGCATTTT. Translating gives CASSFQAGGNQPQHF.

The V call is TRBV9, the J call TRBJ2-4, with a possible D match to TRBD1 (5 bases). The CDR3 length is 15 residues. Per germline, CDR1 SGDLS and CDR2 YYNGEE. Trimming shortened V by 0 bases and J by 1 base, and 8 bases separated the two germline ends. CDR3 sequence (DNA): TGTGCCAGCAGCGTAGCCGCAGGGGCCAAAAACATTCAGTACTTC. This translates into CASSVAAGAKNIQYF.

This clone was counted between two and nine times. This rearrangement joins TRBV5-6 to TRBJ1-5; TRBD1 aligns across 7 bases. Unmatched junction bases numbered 9, after V lost 4 bases and J lost 5 bases. The length of the CDR3 is 15 residues. Germline loops: CDR1 SGHDT, CDR2 YYEEEE. Here the CDR3 reads CASSSRQGGYQPQHF. Written as DNA, the CDR3 is TGTGCCAGCAGCAGCCGACAGGGCGGTTATCAGCCCCAGCATTTT.

The rearrangement links TRBV10-3 to TRBJ2-4, with D perhaps TRBD2 (6 bases). Trimming cost V 2 bases and J 0 bases, with 17 bases left between them. There are 18 residues in the CDR3. Germline V gives CDR1 ENHRY, CDR2 SYGVKD. The CDR3 protein is CAISEERVGLVAKNIQYF. The DNA of the CDR3 is TGTGCCATCAGTGAGGAAAGGGTGGGACTCGTAGCCAAAAACATTCAGTACTTC.

The CDR3: CASSTKDTQYF. CDR3 DNA: TGTGCCAGCTCGACAAAGGATACGCAGTATTTT. V usage is TRBV18 and J usage is TRBJ2-3; no clear D gene. CDR3 size: 11 residues. V lost 6 bases, J lost 6 bases, and 7 bases lay in between. CDR1 is KGHSH and CDR2 is LQKENI in the germline V gene.

This clone was found a few times. The V and J genes are TRBV14 and TRBJ1-5; D call uncertain. Trimming stripped 0 bases from V and 4 bases from J, with 4 bases between. Germline V lookup: CDR1 SGHDN, CDR2 FVKESK. The CDR3 runs to 13 residues. The CDR3 nucleotides read TGTGCCAGCAGCCAAGATATGAATCAGCCCCAGCATTTT. Its translation: CASSQDMNQPQHF.

This clone was counted many times. The chain is built from TRBV19 and TRBJ1-1; D call uncertain. V lost 7 bases to trimming and J lost 1 base, with 13 bases between them. The CDR3 spans 14 residues. Germline V CDR1 and CDR2: LNHDA, SQIVND (reference sequence). The CDR3, as DNA: TGTGCCAGTACCCTCTTGGATAGGAACACTGAAGCTTTCTTT. Its translation is CASTLLDRNTEAFF.

This chain uses TRBV10-3 with TRBJ2-3, with D uncertain. Per germline, CDR1 ENHRY and CDR2 SYGVKD. The V end was cut by 2 bases, the J end by 2 bases, with 5 bases between. There are 13 residues in the CDR3. In DNA form, the CDR3 reads TGTGCCATCAGTGAGCTCCCCACAGATACGCAGTATTTT. This sequence encodes CAISELPTDTQYF.

J is TRBJ1-5 and V is TRBV2, with D possibly TRBD1 on 5 matching bases. Between the trimmed V and J ends, which lost 6 bases and 6 bases, there was a span of 15 bases. The germline V gene has CDR1 SNHLY and CDR2 FYNNEI. This CDR3 region has 14 residues. CDR3 nucleotides: TGTGCCAGCAGGCCCGGGACTTTTCTTCAGCCCCAGCATTTT. Its translation: CASRPGTFLQPQHF.

The chain links TRBV2 to TRBJ1-4; 7 bases are shared with TRBD1. Trimming removed 7 bases from V and 5 bases from J; junction bases left unmatched: 10. CDR3 length equals 15 residues. Germline loops: CDR1 SNHLY, CDR2 FYNNEI. CDR3 DNA: TGTGCCAGCACGGTTACAGGGGCGCTAAATGAAAAACTGTTTTTT. It encodes CASTVTGALNEKLFF.